This T cell receptor (beta chain) appears in the sequencing data of a study of T cell changes during pregnancy in multiple sclerosis. Clones were sequenced by immunoSEQ multiplex PCR, and TCRdb holds only the in-frame ones, with some missing. This table holds tens of thousands of clones, about 90% found once. Germline CDR1 reads LGHNA; CDR2 reads YNFKEQ. The germline V and J ends were trimmed by 0 bases and 5 bases, with 4 bases remaining between them. The length of the CDR3 is 13 residues. This rearrangement joins TRBV4-2 to TRBJ2-2, with D uncertain. The sequenced sample was peripheral blood, obtained in the third trimester of pregnancy. The origin of this receptor is a female donor in good health, enrolled as a control in a pregnancy study. CDR3 coding DNA: TGTGCCAGCAGCCAAGATATTACCGGGGAGCTGTTTTTT. It translates to CASSQDITGELFF.